Listed here is a single T cell receptor (beta chain). Its target is not known. Other DNA sequences within the sample encode an identical CDR3. This sample was included in a study of shared clonotypes between healthy human individuals. In the study overall: Each donor's CD8 memory used one plate, CD8 naive two, each CD4 subset three.

Overall study findings and caveats: Sequencing depth was predicted to influence how clonotypes are shared among donors. Non-shared clonotypes displayed generation probabilities falling below those of clonotypes present in all four donors.

All of the donors resided in Nashville, Tennessee, and each was a Caucasian adult. The protocol was immunoSEQ multiplex PCR, while the TCRdb copy is restricted to in-frame clones and leaves out a portion. In the table there are millions of clones, 95% of which are singletons. The sample consisted of naive CD4+ T cells sorted from blood. Subset noted: CD45RA+ positively selected. The receptor was derived from a man aged 18 to 29 in good health.

The CDR3 DNA is TGTGCCAGCAGTCTCGACAGGCTCTACGAGCAGTACTTC. Translation: CASSLDRLYEQYF. This chain links TRBV11-2 with TRBJ2-7; a weak D match, TRBD1 (6 bases). The CDR3 runs to 13 residues. Germline-derived CDR1 and CDR2 are SGHAT and FQNNGV. V was cut by 6 bases and J by 3 bases, with 12 bases left in between.